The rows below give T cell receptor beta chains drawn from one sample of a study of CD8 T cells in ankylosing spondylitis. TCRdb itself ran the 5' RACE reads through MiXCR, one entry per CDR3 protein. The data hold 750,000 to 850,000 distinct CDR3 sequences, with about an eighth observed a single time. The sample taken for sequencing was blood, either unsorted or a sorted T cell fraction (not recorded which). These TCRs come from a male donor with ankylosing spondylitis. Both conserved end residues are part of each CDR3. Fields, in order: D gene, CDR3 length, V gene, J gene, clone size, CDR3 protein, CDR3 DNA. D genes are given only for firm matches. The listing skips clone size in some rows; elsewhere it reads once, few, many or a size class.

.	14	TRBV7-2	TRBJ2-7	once	CASSPQATGYEQYF	TGTGCCAGCAGCCCCCAAGCGACGGGCTACGAGCAGTACTTC
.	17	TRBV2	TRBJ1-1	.	CASKWSPQRWSHTEAFF	TGTGCCAGCAAGTGGTCCCCCCAACGGTGGTCGCACACTGAAGCTTTCTTT
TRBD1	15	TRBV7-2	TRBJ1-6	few	CASSLQGPLVSPLHF	TGTGCCAGCAGCCTACAGGGGCCTCTGGTTTCACCCCTCCACTTT
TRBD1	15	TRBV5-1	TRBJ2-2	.	CASSSGQPTTGELFF	TGCGCCAGCAGCTCGGGACAGCCAACGACCGGGGAGCTGTTTTTT
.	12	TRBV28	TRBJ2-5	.	CATAEVGETQYF	TGTGCCACAGCGGAGGTTGGCGAGACCCAGTACTTC
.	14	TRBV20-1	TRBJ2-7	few	CSAREPRSTYEQYF	TGCAGTGCTAGAGAACCCCGTTCCACCTACGAGCAGTACTTC
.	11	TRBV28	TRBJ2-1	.	CASRKRWEQFF	TGTGCCAGCAGGAAACGGTGGGAGCAGTTCTTC
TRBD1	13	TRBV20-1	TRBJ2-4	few	CSATRTGKNIQYF	TGCAGTGCTACCCGGACAGGGAAAAACATTCAGTACTTC
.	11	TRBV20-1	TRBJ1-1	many	CSAREDTEAFF	TGCAGTGCTAGAGAGGACACTGAAGCTTTCTTT
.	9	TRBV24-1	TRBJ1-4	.	CATSGTRFF	TGTGCCACTTCCGGGACCCGATTTTTT
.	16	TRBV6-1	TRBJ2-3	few	CASSELGREVTDTQYF	TGTGCCAGCAGTGAATTAGGCAGGGAGGTCACAGATACGCAGTATTTT
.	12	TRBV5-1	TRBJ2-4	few	CASSLNGDIQYF	TGCGCCAGCAGCTTGAACGGAGACATTCAGTACTTC
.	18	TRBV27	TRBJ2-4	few	CASSLGPGFQGGKNIQYF	TGTGCCAGCAGTTTAGGACCAGGGTTTCAGGGGGGCAAAAACATTCAGTACTTC
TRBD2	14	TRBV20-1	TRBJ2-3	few	CSAVRDYYTDTQYF	TGCAGTGCCGTCCGGGACTATTACACAGATACGCAGTATTTT
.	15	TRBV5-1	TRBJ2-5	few	CASKYLNGFEETQYF	TGCGCCAGCAAATACTTAAACGGATTCGAAGAGACCCAGTACTTC
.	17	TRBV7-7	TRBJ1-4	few	CASSLAPGRRRNEKLFF	TGTGCTAGCAGCTTAGCCCCCGGTAGACGCAGGAATGAAAAACTGTTTTTT
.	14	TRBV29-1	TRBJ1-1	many	CSVDAKQLNTEAFF	TGCAGCGTTGACGCTAAACAGCTAAACACTGAAGCTTTCTTT
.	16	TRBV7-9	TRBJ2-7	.	CASSNRLTVSLPEQYF	TGTGCCAGCAGCAATCGGTTGACGGTCTCCCTTCCCGAGCAGTACTTC
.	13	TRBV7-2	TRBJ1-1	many	CASSPAQGTEAFF	TGTGCCAGCAGCCCCGCCCAGGGAACTGAAGCTTTCTTT
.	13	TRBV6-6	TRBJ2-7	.	CASTLGMPYEQYF	TGTGCCAGCACCTTAGGGATGCCCTACGAGCAGTACTTC
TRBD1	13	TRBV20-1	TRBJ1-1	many	CSAGTGADTEAFF	TGCAGTGCTGGGACAGGGGCAGACACTGAAGCTTTCTTT
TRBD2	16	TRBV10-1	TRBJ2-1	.	CASSESSGRYYNEQFF	TGCGCCAGCAGTGAGTCTAGCGGGAGATACTACAATGAGCAGTTCTTC
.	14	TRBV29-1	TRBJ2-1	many	CSVDSRTGYVAAVF	TGCAGCGTAGATTCGAGAACAGGGTATGTCGCCGCGGTCTTC
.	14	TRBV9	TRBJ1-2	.	CASSDGGTNYGYTF	TGTGCCAGCAGCGACGGGGGTACTAACTATGGCTACACCTTC
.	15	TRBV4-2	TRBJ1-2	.	CASSQDSSGSYGYTF	TGTGCCAGCAGCCAAGATAGTTCGGGATCCTATGGCTACACCTTC
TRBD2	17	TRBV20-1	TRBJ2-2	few	CCARDEEAGANTGELFF	TGCTGTGCTAGAGATGAGGAGGCGGGAGCAAACACCGGGGAGCTGTTTTTT
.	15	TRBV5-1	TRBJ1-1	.	CACSFSTREYTEAFF	TGCGCCTGCAGCTTTTCTACACGAGAATACACTGAAGCTTTCTTT
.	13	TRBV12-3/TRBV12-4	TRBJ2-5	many	CASSFLGEETQYF	TGTGCCAGCAGTTTTCTTGGGGAAGAGACCCAGTACTTC
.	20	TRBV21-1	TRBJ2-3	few	CASSKGGLAGAYRGTDTQYF	TGTGCCAGCAGCAAAGGAGGACTAGCGGGAGCCTATAGAGGCACAGATACGCAGTATTTT
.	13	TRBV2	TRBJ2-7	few	CASSGQGGGEQYF	TGTGCCAGCAGTGGACAGGGAGGTGGAGAGCAGTACTTC
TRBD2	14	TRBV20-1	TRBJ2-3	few	CSAKSSPGGDTQYF	TGCAGTGCTAAAAGCTCTCCGGGAGGAGATACGCAGTATTTT
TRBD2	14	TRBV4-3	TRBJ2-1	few	CASSQEGTSNEQFF	TGCGCCAGCAGCCAAGAGGGGACTAGCAATGAGCAGTTCTTC
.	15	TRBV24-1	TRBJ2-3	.	CATSDSLAGTDTQYF	TGTGCCACCAGTGATAGCCTTGCGGGCACAGATACGCAGTATTTT
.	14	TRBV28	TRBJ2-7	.	CASRPVPATYEQYF	TGTGCCAGCAGACCTGTTCCGGCTACCTACGAGCAGTACTTC
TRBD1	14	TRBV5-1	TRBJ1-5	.	CASSFVQGAQPQHF	TGCGCCAGCAGCTTCGTACAGGGGGCTCAGCCCCAGCATTTT
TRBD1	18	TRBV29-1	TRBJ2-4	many	CSVLRTGASNLGKNIQYF	TGCAGCGTTTTAAGGACAGGGGCAAGTAACCTAGGCAAAAACATTCAGTACTTC
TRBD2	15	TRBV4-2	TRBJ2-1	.	CASSHLIAGPNEQFF	TGTGCCAGCAGCCATCTTATAGCGGGCCCAAATGAGCAGTTCTTC
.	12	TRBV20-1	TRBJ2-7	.	CSAQDNAYEQYF	TGCAGTGCTCAAGACAACGCCTACGAGCAGTACTTC
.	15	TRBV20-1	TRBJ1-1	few	CSARDSAAMSTEAFF	TGCAGTGCTAGAGATTCCGCAGCGATGAGCACTGAAGCTTTCTTT
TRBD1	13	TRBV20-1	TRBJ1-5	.	CSASRQGKQPQHF	TGCAGTGCTAGCCGACAGGGGAAACAGCCCCAGCATTTT
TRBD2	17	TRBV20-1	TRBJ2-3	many	CSARGGGVRGNTDTQYF	TGCAGTGCTAGGGGGGGGGGTGTTCGTGGTAACACAGATACGCAGTATTTT
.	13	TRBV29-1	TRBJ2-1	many	CSVEARGFHEQFF	TGCAGCGTTGAGGCTAGAGGTTTCCATGAGCAGTTCTTC
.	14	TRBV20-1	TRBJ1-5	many	CSAFGGGSNQPQHF	TGCAGTGCTTTTGGCGGGGGTAGCAATCAGCCCCAGCATTTT
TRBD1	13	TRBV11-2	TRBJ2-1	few	CASSFTGVVEQFF	TGTGCCAGCAGCTTTACAGGGGTAGTTGAGCAGTTCTTC
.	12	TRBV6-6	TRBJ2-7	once	CASGRVSYEQYF	TGTGCCAGCGGACGAGTTTCCTACGAGCAGTACTTC
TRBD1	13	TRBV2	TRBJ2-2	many	CASSDGQAGELFF	TGTGCCAGCAGTGACGGACAGGCCGGGGAGCTGTTTTTT
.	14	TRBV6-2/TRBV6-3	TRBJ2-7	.	CASSYSPQGYEQYF	TGTGCCAGCAGTTACTCACCACAGGGCTACGAGCAGTACTTC
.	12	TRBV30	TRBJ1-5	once	CAWSEGYQPQHF	TGTGCCTGGAGTGAGGGATATCAGCCCCAGCATTTT
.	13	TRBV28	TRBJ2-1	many	CASRVFGVNEQFF	TGTGCCAGCAGGGTCTTCGGAGTGAATGAGCAGTTCTTC
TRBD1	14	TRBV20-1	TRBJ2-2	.	CSARETGFTGELFF	TGCAGTGCTAGAGAGACAGGGTTCACCGGGGAGCTGTTTTTT
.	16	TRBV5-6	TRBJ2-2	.	CASSLGATPNTGELFF	TGTGCCAGCAGCTTGGGGGCCACTCCGAACACCGGGGAGCTGTTTTTT
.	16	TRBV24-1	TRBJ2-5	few	CATSDPTADSQETQYF	TGTGCCACCAGTGACCCAACCGCGGACAGCCAAGAGACCCAGTACTTC
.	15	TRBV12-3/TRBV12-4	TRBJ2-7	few	CASSFTGRGSYEQYF	TGTGCCAGCAGTTTTACAGGGAGGGGCTCGTACGAGCAGTACTTC
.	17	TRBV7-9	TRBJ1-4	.	CASSFALTGLFNEKLFF	TGTGCCAGCAGCTTTGCCTTAACGGGCTTATTTAATGAAAAACTGTTTTTT
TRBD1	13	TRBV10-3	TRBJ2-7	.	CAIRGQGLGEQYF	TGTGCCATCAGAGGACAGGGGCTGGGAGAGCAGTACTTC
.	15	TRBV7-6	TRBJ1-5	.	CASSLDVDSNQPQHF	TGTGCCAGCAGCTTAGATGTCGATAGCAATCAGCCCCAGCATTTT
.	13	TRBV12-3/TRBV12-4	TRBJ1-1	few	CASSETMNTEAFF	TGTGCCAGCAGTGAAACAATGAACACTGAAGCTTTCTTT